Below are 8 T cell receptor beta chains sequenced from a single sample in a study of CD8+ T cells in alopecia areata. RNA was extracted and reverse transcribed into cDNA as the sequencing template. Measured with immunoSEQ multiplex PCR; TCRdb has only the in-frame clones, and not every one. The repertoire consists of around 35,000 clones, with roughly 50% occurring once and the leading ten covering around 40%. The sample taken for sequencing was NKG2D-high CD8+ T cells sorted from blood. Source of these receptors: a human donor with alopecia areata.

V usage is TRBV20-1 and J usage is TRBJ2-7; 9 bases align to TRBD1. CDR1 is DFQATT and CDR2 is SNEGSKA in the germline V gene (reference sequence). V lost 5 bases, J lost 7 bases, and 3 bases stayed unmatched. The CDR3 has 11 amino acids. The CDR3 protein is CSAGDRVEQYF. The CDR3 nucleotides are TGCAGTGCTGGGGACAGGGTAGAGCAGTACTTC.

The chain recombines TRBV6-5 with TRBJ2-5, with 9 bases that match TRBD2. Trimming took 2 bases from V and 4 from J; bases not matched to a gene: 5. CDR1 is MNHEY and CDR2 is SVGAGI in the germline V gene. This CDR3 region has 15 residues. CDR3 region: CASSYLAGLAETQYF. As DNA, the CDR3 is TGTGCCAGCAGTTACCTCGCGGGACTAGCAGAGACCCAGTACTTC.

This clone was seen more than once but under ten times. V and J are TRBV29-1 and TRBJ2-5, with 11 positions matching TRBD1. The J call is in doubt because the DNA end fits TRBJ2-7 better. Germline CDR1 is SQVTM and CDR2 is ANQGSEA. CDR3 length: 16 residues. The CDR3 sequence is CSVEAERGQGAYEQYF. In DNA, the CDR3 is TGCAGCGTTGAAGCGGAGCGAGGACAGGGGGCATACGAGCAGTACTTC.

V usage is TRBV4-1 and J usage is TRBJ2-5; weak D call: TRBD1 (5 bases). V lost 8 bases to trimming and J lost 5 bases, with 12 bases between them. Germline V gene sequence: CDR1 MGHRA, CDR2 YSYEKL. The CDR3 contains 12 residues. CDR3: CASAGIGETQYF. The CDR3 coding sequence is TGCGCCAGCGCAGGGATAGGGGAGACCCAGTACTTC.

The chain joins TRBV5-6 to TRBJ2-7; D is ambiguous. Germline V gene data show CDR1 as SGHDT and CDR2 as YYEEEE. The CDR3 extends over 13 amino acids. V lost 5 bases, J lost 1 base, and 10 bases lay in between. CDR3 loop: CASRGQTSYEQYF. As DNA, the CDR3 is TGTGCCAGCAGAGGGCAGACTTCCTACGAGCAGTACTTC. The whole variable domain, remainder taken from reference TRBV5-6 and TRBJ2-7, is DAGVTQSPTHLIKTRGQQVTLRCSPKSGHDTVSWYQQALGQGPQFIFQYYEEEERQRGNFPDRFSGHQFPNYSSELNVNALLLGDSALYLCASRGQTSYEQYFGPGTRLTVT.

The CDR3 DNA reads TGTGCCAGCAGCTACCCGACAGTCTCCTACGAGCAGTACTTC. It yields the protein CASSYPTVSYEQYF. The chain carries TRBV7-9 and TRBJ2-7, with TRBD1 as a possible D gene (5 bases). Trimming took 4 bases from V and 0 from J, leaving 10 bases between them. The CDR3 is made up of 14 amino acids. Germline values: CDR1 SEHNR, CDR2 FQNEAQ (reference sequence).

This clone was detected only a few times. V is TRBV7-3 and J is TRBJ1-1, with D perhaps matching TRBD1 (5 bases). V was pared by 3 bases and J by 4 bases, with 15 bases between. The CDR3 consists of 15 residues. From germline, CDR1 is SGHTA and CDR2 FQGTGA. The CDR3 loop reads CASSFGLRASTEAFF. For the CDR3, the DNA is TGTGCCAGCAGCTTTGGACTCAGGGCTAGCACTGAAGCTTTCTTT.

The chain links TRBV29-1 to TRBJ1-2; maybe TRBD1 (5 bases). This CDR3 has 12 residues. V lost 5 bases and J 7 bases, leaving 14 bases between the germline ends. CDR1 is SQVTM, CDR2 ANQGSEA, per germline. The CDR3 spells CSVPERGGGYTF. The DNA for the CDR3 is TGCAGCGTTCCGGAAAGGGGAGGTGGCTACACCTTC.